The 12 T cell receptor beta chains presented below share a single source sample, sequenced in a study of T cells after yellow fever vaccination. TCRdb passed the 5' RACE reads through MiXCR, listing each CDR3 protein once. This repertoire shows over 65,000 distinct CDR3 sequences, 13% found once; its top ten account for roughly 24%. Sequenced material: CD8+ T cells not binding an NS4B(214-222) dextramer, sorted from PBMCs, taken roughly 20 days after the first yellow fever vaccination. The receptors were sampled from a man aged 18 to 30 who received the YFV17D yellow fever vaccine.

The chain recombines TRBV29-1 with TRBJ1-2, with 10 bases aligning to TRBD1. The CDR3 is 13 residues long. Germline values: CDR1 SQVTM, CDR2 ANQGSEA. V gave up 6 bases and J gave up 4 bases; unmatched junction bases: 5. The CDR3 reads CSVGTGDSYGYTF. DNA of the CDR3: TGCAGCGTCGGGACAGGGGATAGCTATGGCTACACCTTC.

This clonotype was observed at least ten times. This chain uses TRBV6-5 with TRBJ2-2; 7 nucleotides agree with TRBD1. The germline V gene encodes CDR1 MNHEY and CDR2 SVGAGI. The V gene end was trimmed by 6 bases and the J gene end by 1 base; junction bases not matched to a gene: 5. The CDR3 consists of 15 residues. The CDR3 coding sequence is TGTGCCAGCAGCAACAGGGGAATGAACACCGGGGAGCTGTTTTTT. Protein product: CASSNRGMNTGELFF.

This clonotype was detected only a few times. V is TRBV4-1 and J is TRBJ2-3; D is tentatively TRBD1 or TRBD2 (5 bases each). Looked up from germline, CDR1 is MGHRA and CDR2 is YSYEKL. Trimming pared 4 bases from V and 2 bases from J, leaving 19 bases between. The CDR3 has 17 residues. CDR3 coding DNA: TGCGCCAGCAGCCCCTGGGACCGCAGTGCAGACACAGATACGCAGTATTTT. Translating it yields CASSPWDRSADTDTQYF.

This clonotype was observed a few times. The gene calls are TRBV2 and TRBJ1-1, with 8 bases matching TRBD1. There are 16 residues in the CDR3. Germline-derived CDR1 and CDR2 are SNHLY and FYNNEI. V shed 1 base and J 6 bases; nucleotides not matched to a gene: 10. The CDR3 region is CASSEVLQGALSEAFF. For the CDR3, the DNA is TGTGCCAGCAGTGAAGTTCTTCAGGGGGCTTTGTCTGAAGCTTTCTTT.

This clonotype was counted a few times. The CDR3 bases are TGTGCCAGCCACGGCCTTCGTGACAACTTAGCCAAAAACATTCAGTACTTC. Protein product: CASHGLRDNLAKNIQYF. This rearrangement joins TRBV5-6 to TRBJ2-4; D gene ambiguous. Per germline, CDR1 SGHDT and CDR2 YYEEEE. The ends were cut back, 7 bases at V and 0 bases at J, with 20 bases in the middle. The CDR3 consists of 17 residues.

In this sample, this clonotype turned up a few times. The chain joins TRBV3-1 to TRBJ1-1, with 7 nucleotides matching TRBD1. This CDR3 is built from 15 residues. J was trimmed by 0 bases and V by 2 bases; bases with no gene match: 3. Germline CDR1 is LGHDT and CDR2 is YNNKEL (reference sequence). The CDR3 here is CASSQWQGVNTEAFF. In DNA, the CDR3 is TGTGCCAGCAGCCAATGGCAGGGGGTGAACACTGAAGCTTTCTTT.

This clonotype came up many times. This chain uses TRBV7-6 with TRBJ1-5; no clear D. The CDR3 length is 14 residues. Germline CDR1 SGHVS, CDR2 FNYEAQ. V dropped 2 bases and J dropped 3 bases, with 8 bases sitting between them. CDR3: CASSLLGVNQPQHF. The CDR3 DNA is TGTGCCAGCAGCTTATTGGGAGTCAATCAGCCCCAGCATTTT. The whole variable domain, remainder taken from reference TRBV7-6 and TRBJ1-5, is GAGVSQSPRYKVTKRGQDVALRCDPISGHVSLYWYRQALGQGPEFLTYFNYEAQQDKSGLPNDRFSAERPEGSISTLTIQRTEQRDSAMYRCASSLLGVNQPQHFGDGTRLSIL.

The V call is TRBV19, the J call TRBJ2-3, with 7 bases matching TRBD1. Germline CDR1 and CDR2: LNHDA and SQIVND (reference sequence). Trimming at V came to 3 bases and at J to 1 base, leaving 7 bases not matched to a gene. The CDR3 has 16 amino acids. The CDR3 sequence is CASSMMRQGGTDTQYF. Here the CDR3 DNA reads TGTGCCAGTAGTATGATGAGACAGGGAGGCACAGATACGCAGTATTTT.

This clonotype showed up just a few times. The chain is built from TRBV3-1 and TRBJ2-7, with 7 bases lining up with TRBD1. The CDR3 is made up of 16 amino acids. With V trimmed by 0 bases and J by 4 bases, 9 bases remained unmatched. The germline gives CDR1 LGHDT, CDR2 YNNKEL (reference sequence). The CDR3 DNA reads TGTGCCAGCAGCCAAGAATTGAGGACAGGAATTTACGAGCAGTACTTC. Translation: CASSQELRTGIYEQYF.

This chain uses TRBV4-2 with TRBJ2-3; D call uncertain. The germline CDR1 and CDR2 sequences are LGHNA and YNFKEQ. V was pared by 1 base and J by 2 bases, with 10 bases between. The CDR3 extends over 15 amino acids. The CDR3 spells CASSQGPANTDTQYF. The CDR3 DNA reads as TGTGCCAGCAGCCAAGGTCCGGCTAACACAGATACGCAGTATTTT.

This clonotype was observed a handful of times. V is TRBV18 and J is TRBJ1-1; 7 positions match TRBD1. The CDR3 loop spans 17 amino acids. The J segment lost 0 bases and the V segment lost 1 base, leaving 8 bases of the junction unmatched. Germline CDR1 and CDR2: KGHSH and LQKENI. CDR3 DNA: TGTGCCAGCTCACCACTGCCAGGGGGTCCGATGAACACTGAAGCTTTCTTT. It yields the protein CASSPLPGGPMNTEAFF.

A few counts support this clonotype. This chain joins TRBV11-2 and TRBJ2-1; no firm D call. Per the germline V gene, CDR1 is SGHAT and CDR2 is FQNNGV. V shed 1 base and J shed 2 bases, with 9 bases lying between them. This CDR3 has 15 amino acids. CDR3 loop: CASSLARATYNEQFF. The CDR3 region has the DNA TGTGCCAGCAGCTTAGCACGAGCTACCTACAATGAGCAGTTCTTC.